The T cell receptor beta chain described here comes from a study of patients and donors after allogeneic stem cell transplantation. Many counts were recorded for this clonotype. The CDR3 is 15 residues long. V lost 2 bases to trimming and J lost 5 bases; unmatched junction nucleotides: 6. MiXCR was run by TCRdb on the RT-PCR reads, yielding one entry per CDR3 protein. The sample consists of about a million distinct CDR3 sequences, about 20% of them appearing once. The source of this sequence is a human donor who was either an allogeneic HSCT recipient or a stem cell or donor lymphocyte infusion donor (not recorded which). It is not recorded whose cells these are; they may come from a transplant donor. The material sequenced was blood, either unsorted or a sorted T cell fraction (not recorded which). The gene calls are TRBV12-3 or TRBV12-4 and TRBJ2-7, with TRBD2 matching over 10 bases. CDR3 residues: CASSLSTSGRDEQYF. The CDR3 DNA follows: TGTGCCAGCAGTTTATCGACTAGCGGGCGGGACGAGCAGTACTTC.